The 8 T cell receptor beta chains presented below share a single source sample, sequenced in a study of T cell responses to AZD1222 COVID-19 vaccine (dated by TCRdb to 2020 to 2023). The time point label here, explained by the study, means: baseline before first vaccination. The library came from the immunoSEQ multiplex PCR assay. As stored in TCRdb, this immuneACCESS dataset retains in-frame rearrangements with V and J assigned. A fraction of the clones does not appear; measured against another copy, unresolved V genes explain less than half of the discrepancy, and the remainder lacks a known reason. The sample table shows around 200,000 clones, and under 95% are seen once. The ten most abundant clones make up 0.99% of the sample. Sequenced material: peripheral blood, taken on day 0 of AZD1222 vaccination. These TCRs come from an adult in good health.

The chain employs TRBV18 and TRBJ2-7; D unclear. CDR3 length: 14 residues. V lost 3 bases, J lost 3 bases, and 12 bases lay in between. Per the germline V gene, CDR1 is KGHSH and CDR2 is LQKENI. The CDR3 is CASSPQATHYEQYF. For the CDR3, the DNA is TGTGCCAGCTCACCGCAGGCCACCCACTACGAGCAGTACTTC.

This chain joins TRBV28 and TRBJ1-6; D call uncertain. V was cut by 2 bases and J by 0 bases, with 5 bases left in between. The V gene's germline CDR1 is MDHEN and CDR2 SYDVKM. CDR3 length equals 15 residues. Here the CDR3 reads CASSLGSSYNSPLHF. CDR3 in DNA: TGTGCCAGCAGTTTAGGCAGCTCCTATAATTCACCCCTCCACTTT.

CDR3 coding DNA: TGTGCCAGCAGCTTAGAGACAGGCACCGGAGTTGAAGCTTTCTTT. This gives the protein CASSLETGTGVEAFF. J is TRBJ1-1 and V is TRBV7-9; D might be TRBD1 (6 bases). Between the trimmed V and J ends, which lost 1 base and 7 bases, there was a span of 16 bases. Germline V gives CDR1 SEHNR, CDR2 FQNEAQ (reference sequence). The CDR3 totals 15 residues.

This chain links TRBV14 with TRBJ1-1; no clear D. V was clipped by 0 bases and J by 1 base, with 9 bases between them. Germline V gives CDR1 SGHDN, CDR2 FVKESK. The CDR3 totals 15 residues. The CDR3 loop is CASSQDRRTNTEAFF. In DNA form, the CDR3 reads TGTGCCAGCAGCCAAGATCGTCGGACGAACACTGAAGCTTTCTTT.

This chain uses TRBV5-6 with TRBJ1-1; the D is unclear. This CDR3 contains 14 residues. Germline CDR1 and CDR2: SGHDT and YYEEEE. The ends were cut back, 1 base at V and 4 bases at J, with 11 bases in the middle. The CDR3 spells CASSLPHGSTEAFF. Here the CDR3 DNA reads TGTGCCAGCAGCTTGCCCCATGGGTCCACTGAAGCTTTCTTT.

V and J are TRBV3-1 (or the pseudogene TRBV3-2) and TRBJ1-5; D not certain. V was cut by 1 base and J by 13 bases, with 11 bases left in between. Looked up from germline, CDR1 is LGHDT and CDR2 is YNNKEL (reference sequence). The CDR3 totals 12 residues. As DNA, the CDR3 is TGTGCCAGCAGCCAAGTGGGTGGAAAACAGCATTTT. It is translated as CASSQVGGKQHF.

The J gene is TRBJ1-5, the V gene TRBV27, with 7 bases aligning to TRBD1. V was pared by 5 bases and J by 9 bases, with 16 bases of the junction left unmatched. Germline CDR1 MNHEY, CDR2 SMNVEV (reference sequence). This CDR3 has 16 amino acids. CDR3 nucleotide sequence: TGTGCCAGCAGTCAAGTGGGACAGTGGCCTTCTTCGCCCCAGCATTTT. It codes for CASSQVGQWPSSPQHF.

V is TRBV6-5 and J is TRBJ1-1, with 10 bases lining up with TRBD1. V lost 1 base and J lost 10; bases outside the gene matches: 9. Per the germline V gene, CDR1 is MNHEY and CDR2 is SVGAGI. The CDR3 spans 15 residues. In DNA form, the CDR3 reads TGTGCCAGCAGTTACTGGGACAGGGGCCGGTCGGGAGCTTTCTTT. Amino acid sequence: CASSYWDRGRSGAFF.